The present T cell receptor (beta chain) was sequenced within a study of circulating CD8 cells and anti-PD-1 response in melanoma. Findings of the study overall: DNEG was most diverse; TIGIT repertoires were least diverse. The cohort mixed treatment-naive and previously treated patients.

The CDR3 loop spans 12 amino acids. The V and J ends lost 8 bases and 3 bases respectively, with 11 bases between them. CDR1 and CDR2 (germline): MDHEN, SYDVKM. Sorting of live CD3+CD8+TCRalphabeta+ cells by PD-1 and/or TIGIT gave four subsets. TCR libraries were prepared from around 15 ng of total RNA with the QIAseq Immune Repertoire TCR panel. TCRdb called the reads again in MiXCR, with one record for every CDR3 protein. The sample comprises approximately 280 distinct CDR3 sequences, 9.5% to 10% of which are singletons, and 45% to 50% rests with the top ten. This clonotype is labeled large. The antigen is undetermined.

The J gene is TRBJ2-7, the V gene TRBV28, with D possibly being TRBD1 (6 bases). This sequence was found in a human donor with melanoma. Source: CD8+ T cells from PBMCs, taken at baseline or after one month of anti-PD-1 therapy (not recorded which). This CDR3 is CASVETGYEQYF. The DNA of the CDR3 is TGTGCCAGCGTGGAGACAGGCTACGAGCAGTACTTC.